Following are 16 T cell receptor beta chains from one sample sequenced in a study of T cell responses to AZD1222 COVID-19 vaccine. Using immunoSEQ multiplex PCR, the repertoire was profiled, and TCRdb retains in-frame clones only, with some absent. The data contain around 100,000 clones, around 90% of them singletons. The sample was peripheral blood, taken on day 0 of AZD1222 vaccination. Receptor source: an adult in good health.

The chain links TRBV2 to TRBJ2-1; D gene ambiguous. The V end lost 7 bases, the J end lost 9 bases, and 19 bases lay between the germline ends. Germline CDR1 and CDR2: SNHLY and FYNNEI. CDR3 length: 14 residues. CDR3 coding DNA: TGTGCCAGCATGGCGGAACTCTTCTATGGTGAGCAGTTCTTC. Translated, it gives CASMAELFYGEQFF.

The V call is TRBV10-3, the J call TRBJ2-1; 12 nucleotides line up with TRBD2. CDR1 is ENHRY, CDR2 SYGVKD, per germline. J was trimmed by 0 bases and V by 2 bases; bases with no gene match: 8. The CDR3 runs 19 residues. CDR3 amino acids: CAISEPGTSGPSSYNEQFF. The CDR3 DNA sequence: TGTGCCATCAGTGAGCCCGGGACTAGCGGGCCTAGCTCCTACAATGAGCAGTTCTTC.

The rearrangement joins TRBV2 to TRBJ2-5; D is possibly TRBD1 or TRBD2 (5 bases each). Trimming pared 6 bases from V and 6 bases from J, leaving 17 bases between. Germline CDR1 reads SNHLY; CDR2 reads FYNNEI. This CDR3 contains 14 residues. CDR3 loop: CASSPGPTGQTQYF. The CDR3 DNA follows: TGTGCCAGCAGCCCGGGTCCGACGGGGCAGACCCAGTACTTC.

In DNA, the CDR3 is TGTGCCAGCAGACCTTCCATACTAGCGGGAGTAGGTTACGAGCAGTACTTC. Amino acids: CASRPSILAGVGYEQYF. V and J are TRBV2 and TRBJ2-7; 11 nucleotides line up with TRBD2. Per the germline V gene, CDR1 is SNHLY and CDR2 is FYNNEI. The CDR3 spans 17 residues. V shed 6 bases, J shed 4 bases, and the junction held 14 bases outside the gene matches.

The chain employs TRBV11-2 and TRBJ1-1; 7 nucleotides match TRBD1. The CDR3 is made up of 15 amino acids. CDR1 is SGHAT and CDR2 is FQNNGV in the germline V gene. The trim removed 1 base at V and 4 bases at J, leaving 6 bases unmatched. The DNA of the CDR3 is TGTGCCAGCAGCTTAGCCCAGGGGGGCGGCACTGAAGCTTTCTTT. This codes for CASSLAQGGGTEAFF.

This sequence joins TRBV5-1 and TRBJ2-2; no definite D call. Looked up from germline, CDR1 is SGHRS and CDR2 is YFSETQ. This CDR3 is 15 amino acids long. V was cut by 2 bases and J by 6 bases, with 14 bases left in between. The CDR3 coding sequence is TGCGCCAGCAGCTTAAGATCCGCCGGCGCCGGGGAGCTGTTTTTT. This codes for CASSLRSAGAGELFF.

The chain uses TRBV18 and TRBJ1-5, with a tentative D call TRBD1 (6 bases). V lost 4 bases, J lost 4 bases, and 14 bases lay in between. The CDR3 runs to 15 residues. The V gene's germline CDR1 is KGHSH and CDR2 LQKENI. CDR3 coding DNA: TGTGCCAGCTCACTAGGGGGAACGGTGAATCAGCCCCAGCATTTT. Translated: CASSLGGTVNQPQHF.

The chain's CDR3 is CASSFTRTSAYNEQFF. CDR3 sequence (DNA): TGTGCCAGCAGCTTTACCCGGACTAGCGCCTACAATGAGCAGTTCTTC. The gene calls are TRBV7-8 and TRBJ2-1, with 9 bases fitting TRBD2. The CDR3 has 16 amino acids. CDR1 and CDR2 from the germline V gene are SGHVS and FQNEAQ. Unmatched junction bases numbered 5, after V lost 3 bases and J lost 2 bases.

The chain employs TRBV9 and TRBJ2-1, with 10 bases identical to TRBD2. The V gene's germline CDR1 is SGDLS and CDR2 YYNGEE. V dropped 7 bases and J dropped 5; count of bases not matched to a gene: 3. The CDR3 covers 13 residues. For the CDR3, the DNA is TGTGCCAGCGCTAGCGGGAGTAACAATGAGCAGTTCTTC. Amino acids: CASASGSNNEQFF.

The chain is built from TRBV3-1 (or the pseudogene TRBV3-2) and TRBJ2-1; 10 bases line up with TRBD2. The CDR3 extends over 18 amino acids. After removal of 1 base from V and 3 bases from J, the junction contained 9 bases not matched to a gene. Germline V gene sequence: CDR1 LGHDT, CDR2 YNNKEL (reference sequence). The CDR3, as DNA: TGTGCCAGCAGCCAAGCAACCCCCCTAGCGGGAGTCTACAATGAGCAGTTCTTC. Protein product: CASSQATPLAGVYNEQFF.

The chain combines TRBV14 with TRBJ2-3; the match to TRBD1 covers 8 bases. The CDR3 runs 15 residues. J gave up 5 bases and V 2 bases, and 6 bases lay outside the gene matches. The germline gives CDR1 SGHDN, CDR2 FVKESK. The CDR3 loop is CASSQLDRVIDTQYF. CDR3 nucleotides: TGTGCCAGCAGCCAATTGGACAGGGTGATAGATACGCAGTATTTT. Full variable domain (missing parts from reference TRBV14 and TRBJ2-3): EAGVTQFPSHSVIEKGQTVTLRCDPISGHDNLYWYRRVMGKEIKFLLHFVKESKQDESGMPNNRFLAERTGGTYSTLKVQPAELEDSGVYFCASSQLDRVIDTQYFGPGTRLTVL.

The chain employs TRBV9 and TRBJ2-3; the D gene is possibly TRBD1 (6 bases). Germline CDR1 is SGDLS and CDR2 is YYNGEE. The CDR3 runs to 14 residues. V was cut by 4 bases and J by 2 bases, with 11 bases left in between. CDR3 amino acids: CASSLGQSTDTQYF. In DNA, the CDR3 is TGTGCCAGCAGCCTCGGACAGTCCACAGATACGCAGTATTTT.

The chain carries TRBV9 and TRBJ2-1; TRBD2 matches 8 bases. The CDR3 covers 15 residues. Germline loops: CDR1 SGDLS, CDR2 YYNGEE. Unmatched junction bases numbered 6, after V lost 0 bases and J lost 7 bases. CDR3 in DNA: TGTGCCAGCAGCGTAGCTGGACTAGCCGGGAATGAGCAGTTCTTC. Amino acids: CASSVAGLAGNEQFF.

The rearrangement links TRBV10-3 to TRBJ2-5, with TRBD1 identical over 9 bases. CDR3 length: 19 residues. CDR1 and CDR2 (germline): ENHRY, SYGVKD. V lost 2 bases, J lost 2 bases, and 15 bases stayed unmatched. The DNA for the CDR3 is TGTGCCATCAGTGAGCCCCAACCGGGACAGGGAGTGGGGCAAGAGACCCAGTACTTC. It codes for CAISEPQPGQGVGQETQYF.

V usage is TRBV18 and J usage is TRBJ1-5; D perhaps matches TRBD1 (5 bases). V dropped 5 bases and J dropped 2 bases, with 13 bases sitting between them. The germline gives CDR1 KGHSH, CDR2 LQKENI. This CDR3 is built from 15 residues. CDR3 in amino acids: CASSIGTHGNQPQHF. The CDR3, as DNA: TGTGCCAGCTCAATTGGGACCCACGGCAATCAGCCCCAGCATTTT.

This clone was recorded once. The genes are TRBV19 and TRBJ1-1, with 8 bases lining up with TRBD1. CDR1 and CDR2 (germline): LNHDA, SQIVND (reference sequence). The length of the CDR3 is 18 residues. V was pared by 9 bases and J by 0 bases, with 18 bases of the junction left unmatched. CDR3 residues: CASRPRGTGRGLNTEAFF. The CDR3 DNA sequence: TGTGCCAGCCGCCCCAGGGGGACAGGCCGAGGATTGAACACTGAAGCTTTCTTT.